The next 10 T cell receptor beta chains were all read from a single sample in a study of monozygotic twins with inflammatory bowel disease. TCRdb re-called the 5' RACE reads and catalogs CDR3 proteins one per entry, DNA excluded. This repertoire includes about 150,000 distinct CDR3 sequences. The sample consisted of blood. The receptors were sampled from a human donor with ulcerative colitis or Crohn's disease, or a healthy co-twin of an affected twin (not recorded which).

This chain connects TRBV15 to TRBJ2-1. The CDR3 totals 14 residues. Germline V gene data show CDR1 as LNHNV and CDR2 as YYDKDF (reference sequence). The CDR3 here is CATSRDLIADEQFF. Complete variable domain (other parts from reference TRBV15 and TRBJ2-1): DAMVIQNPRYQVTQFGKPVTLSCSQTLNHNVMYWYQQKSSQAPKLLFHYYDKDFNNEADTPDNFQSRRPNTSFCFLDIRSPGLGDTAMYLCATSRDLIADEQFFGPGTRLTVL.

The genes are TRBV20-1 and TRBJ2-3; TCRdb's assignment of TRBD2 cannot be checked, as there is no DNA. The CDR3 sequence is 15 residues long. CDR1 and CDR2 from the germline V gene are DFQATT and SNEGSKA (reference sequence). The CDR3 sequence is CSANGLAGSTDTQYF.

This chain links TRBV10-3 with TRBJ2-5; TCRdb outputs TRBD1, but without DNA this stays unchecked. CDR1 and CDR2 from the germline V gene are ENHRY and SYGVKD. There are 11 residues in the CDR3. This CDR3 is CATRTEETQYF.

This chain links TRBV9 with TRBJ1-1. The length of the CDR3 is 15 residues. Germline CDR1 reads SGDLS; CDR2 reads YYNGEE. The CDR3 spells CASSVSGRLNTEAFF.

CDR3: CASTLKGLAGWGDTQYF. This sequence joins TRBV27 and TRBJ2-3; with no DNA, the TCRdb D assignment of TRBD2 cannot be verified. The length of the CDR3 is 17 residues. Germline assignment: CDR1 MNHEY and CDR2 SMNVEV (reference sequence).

The V and J genes are TRBV28 and TRBJ1-6. CDR3 length equals 16 residues. CDR1 is MDHEN and CDR2 is SYDVKM in the germline V gene. CDR3 region: CASSFGQSSYNSPLHF.

The V and J genes are TRBV6-5 and TRBJ2-3; the TCRdb call, TRBD1, lacks DNA for checking. CDR1 MNHEY and CDR2 SVGAGI come from the germline V gene. This CDR3 region has 14 residues. CDR3 protein: CASSYGGTTDTQYF.

The chain's CDR3 is CASSSADYRGRSGANVLTF. The chain uses TRBV28 and TRBJ2-6; TCRdb calls TRBD2, which cannot be checked without DNA. This CDR3 spans 19 amino acids. Germline-derived CDR1 and CDR2 are MDHEN and SYDVKM.

The gene calls are TRBV7-2 and TRBJ1-1. The CDR3 totals 12 residues. CDR1 and CDR2 from the germline V gene are SGHTA and FQGNSA. This CDR3 is CASSFRRTEAFF.

The V and J genes are TRBV30 and TRBJ1-4. Germline-derived CDR1 and CDR2 are GTSNPN and SVGIG (reference sequence). This CDR3 has 14 residues. CDR3 loop: CAWSVGRDKGKLFF.